Listed here are 21 T cell receptor beta chains from one sample, sequenced in a study of T cell clonality in common variable immunodeficiency. The study, taken as a whole, reports: In common variable immunodeficiency, TCR beta chains reportedly carried fewer deletions and N-nucleotide insertions.

The protocol was immunoSEQ multiplex PCR, while the TCRdb copy is restricted to in-frame clones and leaves out a portion. The sample presents around 25,000 clones, none singletons. Which antigens these TCRs recognize remains unknown. Sequenced material: peripheral blood mononuclear cells. These receptors were collected from a human donor with common variable immunodeficiency.

For this clone: The read terminates 3 residues before the CDR3 end, so the remaining end is supplied by the germline J gene. V is TRBV6-2 or TRBV6-3 and J is TRBJ2-7, with 10 bases fitting TRBD2. Germline CDR1 and CDR2: MNHEY and SVGEGT. The CDR3 sequence is 15 residues long. The trim removed 0 bases at V and 6 bases at J, leaving 5 bases unmatched. The sequenced CDR3 bases are TGTGCCAGCAGTTACTCGAGTAGCGGGAGGACCGAG. Protein product: CASSYSSSGRTE. The whole CDR3 sequence reads CASSYSSSGRTEQYF.

This clone was found many times. The read halts 3 residues ahead of the CDR3 end, with the missing end drawn from the germline J gene. The chain uses TRBV7-9 and TRBJ2-1; 12 bases match TRBD2. V shed 5 bases and J 9 bases; nucleotides not matched to a gene: 8. CDR3 length: 15 residues. The germline CDR1 and CDR2 sequences are SEHNR and FQNEAQ (reference sequence). The CDR3 bases that were read are TGTGCCAGCAGCGGAACTAGCGGGGGGTTCGGTGAG. Translated, it gives CASSGTSGGFGE. From start to end, the CDR3 is CASSGTSGGFGEQFF.

This clone was seen ten or more times. The DNA ends 3 residues before the CDR3 does, and the rest of the CDR3 is filled in from the germline J gene. The chain carries TRBV5-1 and TRBJ1-3; 7 nucleotides align to TRBD1. The CDR3 has 19 residues. The junction had 12 bases not matched to a gene; V was cut back by 0 bases and J by 0 bases. Germline-derived CDR1 and CDR2 are SGHRS and YFSETQ. Partial CDR3 DNA: TGCGCCAGCAGCTTGGGTGCAGGGGGAATCTCCAGCTCTGGAAACACC. Amino acids: CASSLGAGGISSSGNT. The full CDR3 protein reads CASSLGAGGISSSGNTIYF. Full variable domain (remainder filled in from reference TRBV5-1 and TRBJ1-3): KAGVTQTPRYLIKTRGQQVTLSCSPISGHRSVSWYQQTPGQGLQFLFEYFSETQRNKGNFPGRFSGRQFSNSRSEMNVSTLELGDSALYLCASSLGAGGISSSGNTIYFGEGSWLTVV.

As concerns this clone: The observed sequence ends 3 residues before the CDR3 terminus, with the missing tail filled in from the germline J gene. V usage is TRBV6-4 and J usage is TRBJ2-5; 7 bases agree with TRBD2. CDR1 MRHNA and CDR2 SNTAGT come from the germline V gene. V shed 3 bases and J 5 bases; nucleotides not matched to a gene: 12. The CDR3 spans 16 residues. Here the CDR3 reads CASSETSRFFLETQYF. The sequenced CDR3 bases are TGTGCCAGCAGTGAGACTAGCCGGTTTTTTTTGGAGACC.

Details on this clone: The CDR3 end is not reached by the read, which stops 3 residues before it; the germline J gene fills it in. The identical CDR3 is also encoded by other nucleotide sequences in the sample. The chain employs TRBV7-9 and TRBJ1-2, with D possibly being TRBD1 (5 bases). The CDR3 covers 12 residues. Germline values: CDR1 SEHNR, CDR2 FQNEAQ (reference sequence). The sequenced part of the CDR3 DNA is TGTGCCAGCAGCTTACAGGGTAGGGGC. It translates to CASSLQGRG. The full CDR3 sequence reads CASSLQGRGYTF.

In its sample, this clone was seen many times. The read falls 3 residues short of the CDR3 end, and the missing part is taken from the germline J gene. The chain uses TRBV18 and TRBJ2-1; 7 bases align to TRBD2. The CDR3 runs 14 residues. Germline V lookup: CDR1 KGHSH, CDR2 LQKENI. Unmatched junction bases numbered 0, after V lost 1 base and J lost 3 bases. The CDR3 reads CASSPQRGYNEQFF. The sequenced part of the CDR3 DNA is TGTGCCAGCTCACCACAGCGGGGCTACAATGAG. Filled out from reference TRBV18 and TRBJ2-1, the complete variable domain reads NAGVMQNPRHLVRRRGQEARLRCSPMKGHSHVYWYRQLPEEGLKFMVYLQKENIIDESGMPKERFSAEFPKEGPSILRIQQVVRGDSAAYFCASSPQRGYNEQFFGPGTRLTVL.

Only a few counts were recorded for this clone. The read stops 3 residues short of the end of the CDR3; the missing end is completed from the germline J gene. The chain links TRBV11-2 to TRBJ1-6, with D unresolved. This CDR3 contains 14 residues. Per the germline V gene, CDR1 is SGHAT and CDR2 is FQNNGV. Trimming removed 4 bases from V and 7 bases from J, with 11 bases in between. Incomplete CDR3 DNA: TGTGCCAGCAGCTCAAAGCGGAAAAATTCACCC. Amino acids: CASSSKRKNSP. The complete CDR3 protein is CASSSKRKNSPLHF.

Worth noting for this clone: The read falls 3 residues short of the CDR3 end, and the missing part is taken from the germline J gene. The chain recombines TRBV27 with TRBJ2-7; D possibly corresponds to TRBD2 (6 bases). The CDR3 has 15 residues. The V and J ends lost 6 bases and 2 bases respectively, with 17 bases between them. CDR1 and CDR2 (germline): MNHEY, SMNVEV (reference sequence). The CDR3 DNA, read in part, is TGTGCCAGCAGCTGGGGGGACGGAGACGCCTACGAG. It translates to CASSWGDGDAYE. Given in full, the CDR3 is CASSWGDGDAYEQYF.

Within the sample, this clone is medium-sized. The CDR3 end lies 3 residues beyond the end of the read and is filled in from the germline J gene. J is TRBJ1-5 and V is TRBV20-1, with TRBD1 identical over 8 bases. This CDR3 is built from 15 residues. Germline loops: CDR1 DFQATT, CDR2 SNEGSKA (reference sequence). The CDR3 bases that were read are TGCAGTGCTAGCCTTACCGGGACAGGCGGCTCTCCC. Its translation: CSASLTGTGGSP. The entire CDR3 protein reads CSASLTGTGGSPQHF.

This clone occurred many times. Coverage ceases 3 residues before the CDR3 finishes, and the germline J gene fills in the end. The V gene is TRBV2, the J gene TRBJ1-2, with TRBD1 matching 7 bases. Germline lookup yields CDR1 SNHLY and CDR2 FYNNEI. This CDR3 spans 12 amino acids. Unmatched junction bases numbered 1, after V lost 6 bases and J lost 3 bases. CDR3 amino acids: CASRDRHYGYTF. The covered CDR3 bases are TGTGCCAGCAGGGACAGGCACTATGGC.

Only a few counts were recorded for this clone. Read coverage stops 3 residues before the CDR3 terminus; the germline J gene supplies the remainder. J is TRBJ1-2 and V is TRBV5-1; 7 bases are a match to TRBD1. In germline, CDR1 is SGHRS, CDR2 YFSETQ. The CDR3 is 16 amino acids. J gave up 7 bases and V 4 bases, and 16 bases lay outside the gene matches. The sequenced part of the CDR3 DNA is TGCGCCAGCAGCCAAGATGCCTTGACAGGGTATAGTGGC. Its translation is CASSQDALTGYSG. The whole CDR3 region reads CASSQDALTGYSGYTF.

This clone showed up many times. The CDR3 end is not reached by the read, which stops 3 residues before it; the germline J gene fills it in. V usage is TRBV2 and J usage is TRBJ1-2; D gene unclear. This CDR3 contains 13 residues. Trimming took 6 bases from V and 6 from J, leaving 14 bases between them. Germline CDR1 reads SNHLY; CDR2 reads FYNNEI. CDR3: CASRGRSYDGYTF. The DNA read from the CDR3 is TGTGCCAGCAGGGGCAGGAGTTACGATGGC.

This clone was picked up a small number of times. Coverage ceases 3 residues before the CDR3 finishes, and the germline J gene fills in the end. The chain combines TRBV7-6 with TRBJ2-3; TRBD2 aligns across 8 bases. CDR3 length: 15 amino acids. Trimming removed 5 bases from V and 5 bases from J; junction bases left unmatched: 9. Germline V gives CDR1 SGHVS, CDR2 FNYEAQ. CDR3 protein: CASSPAAGALDTQYF. CDR3 DNA, as far as it was read: TGTGCCAGCAGCCCCGCAGCGGGGGCCCTAGATACG. The variable domain in full, with the rest retrieved from reference TRBV7-6 and TRBJ2-3, is GAGVSQSPRYKVTKRGQDVALRCDPISGHVSLYWYRQALGQGPEFLTYFNYEAQQDKSGLPNDRFSAERPEGSISTLTIQRTEQRDSAMYRCASSPAAGALDTQYFGPGTRLTVL.

The table lists this clone with many counts. The read ends 3 residues early relative to the CDR3; the germline J gene fills the gap. This chain links TRBV18 with TRBJ1-4; a weak D match, TRBD1 (5 bases). Germline V gene sequence: CDR1 KGHSH, CDR2 LQKENI. The CDR3 extends over 14 amino acids. Deletions cut 3 bases from V and 5 bases from J, with 10 bases between. The part of the CDR3 DNA that was read is TGTGCCAGCTCACCGCGGGGCACAAATGAAAAA. It specifies CASSPRGTNEK. The complete CDR3 sequence is CASSPRGTNEKLFF.

This clone was counted between two and nine times. CDR3 DNA (partial): TGTGCCAGCAGCTTTGGGGGGACCTACAATGAG. Translated: CASSFGGTYNE. The whole CDR3 is CASSFGGTYNEQFF. The rearrangement links TRBV7-8 to TRBJ2-1; tentatively, D is TRBD2 (6 bases). The sequenced fragment ends 3 residues before the CDR3 boundary, so the rest is inferred from the germline J gene. V lost 3 bases to trimming and J lost 2 bases, with 8 bases between them. CDR1 is SGHVS, CDR2 FQNEAQ, per germline. The CDR3 has 14 residues. Variable domain in full (rest from reference TRBV7-8 and TRBJ2-1): GAGVSQSPRYKVAKRGQDVALRCDPISGHVSLFWYQQALGQGPEFLTYFQNEAQLDKSGLPSDRFFAERPEGSVSTLKIQRTQQEDSAVYLCASSFGGTYNEQFFGPGTRLTVL.

This clone appeared a few times. The read terminates 3 residues before the CDR3 end, so the remaining end is supplied by the germline J gene. The chain has TRBV19 and TRBJ2-5; 8 bases are a match to TRBD2. In germline, CDR1 is LNHDA, CDR2 SQIVND (reference sequence). V gave up 7 bases and J gave up 2 bases; unmatched junction bases: 9. The CDR3 has 15 residues. The CDR3 loop is CASKAGGGRQETQYF. The sequenced CDR3 bases are TGTGCCAGTAAGGCGGGAGGCGGGAGGCAAGAGACC.

This clone was seen at least ten times. The missing CDR3 end, 3 residues past where the read stops, is filled in from the germline J gene. This chain links TRBV5-1 with TRBJ2-4; 10 bases agree with TRBD1. The CDR3 length is 16 residues. Germline CDR1 SGHRS, CDR2 YFSETQ. Trimming at V came to 1 base and at J to 5 bases, leaving 6 bases not matched to a gene. CDR3 residues: CASSLWGQGRENIQYF. The DNA read from the CDR3 is TGCGCCAGCAGCTTGTGGGGACAGGGGAGGGAAAACATT.

In the case of this clone: The read falls 3 residues short of the CDR3 end, and the missing part is taken from the germline J gene. V gene TRBV19 combines with J gene TRBJ2-1, with a possible D match to TRBD2 (5 bases). Trimming took 4 bases from V and 9 from J, leaving 13 bases between them. Germline assignment: CDR1 LNHDA and CDR2 SQIVND (reference sequence). This CDR3 spans 13 amino acids. Here the CDR3 reads CASSSQEGFEQFF. CDR3 DNA, as far as it was read: TGTGCCAGTAGTAGCCAAGAGGGCTTTGAG.

This clone showed up just a few times. Read coverage stops 3 residues before the CDR3 terminus; the germline J gene supplies the remainder. The chain employs TRBV30 and TRBJ2-3, with TRBD1 identical over 7 bases. CDR1 GTSNPN and CDR2 SVGIG come from the germline V gene (reference sequence). The CDR3 loop spans 15 amino acids. Trimming took 1 base from V and 3 from J; bases not matched to a gene: 7. The chain's CDR3 is CAWSAGRGNTDTQYF. CDR3 DNA, as far as it was read: TGTGCCTGGAGTGCTGGCAGGGGGAATACAGATACG. The complete variable domain, with remaining parts taken from reference TRBV30 and TRBJ2-3, reads SQTIHQWPATLVQPVGSPLSLECTVEGTSNPNLYWYRQAAGRGLQLLFYSVGIGQISSEVPQNLSASRPQDRQFILSSKKLLLSDSGFYLCAWSAGRGNTDTQYFGPGTRLTVL.

This clone has at least ten counts. The read comes to an end 3 residues before the CDR3 does, leaving the germline J gene to fill in the end. J is TRBJ1-2 and V is TRBV7-9, with D perhaps matching TRBD1 (6 bases). The CDR3 loop spans 15 amino acids. Germline V lookup: CDR1 SEHNR, CDR2 FQNEAQ (reference sequence). V was trimmed by 4 bases and J by 1 base, leaving 13 bases between them. CDR3 DNA (partial): TGTGCCAGCAGCTCGGGACAAATCATTAACTATGGC. Translated: CASSSGQIINYG. The entire CDR3 reads CASSSGQIINYGYTF. Variable domain in full (rest from reference TRBV7-9 and TRBJ1-2): DTGVSQNPRHKITKRGQNVTFRCDPISEHNRLYWYRQTLGQGPEFLTYFQNEAQLEKSRLLSDRFSAERPKGSFSTLEIQRTEQGDSAMYLCASSSGQIINYGYTFGSGTRLTVV.

This clone was seen repeatedly, ten times or more. The read comes to an end 3 residues before the CDR3 does, leaving the germline J gene to fill in the end. This chain links TRBV7-9 with TRBJ2-1; 10 bases fit TRBD1. Unmatched junction bases numbered 8, after V lost 8 bases and J lost 4 bases. Germline V gene sequence: CDR1 SEHNR, CDR2 FQNEAQ (reference sequence). This CDR3 is 15 amino acids long. CDR3 DNA (partial): TGTGCCAGCGGGCAACGACAGGGGGCTTACAATGAG. As protein: CASGQRQGAYNE. The whole CDR3 protein is CASGQRQGAYNEQFF.